This T cell receptor (beta chain) was sequenced in a study of naive and memory T cell subsets. This CDR3 has 14 amino acids. Germline values: CDR1 MDHEN, CDR2 SYDVKM. V shed 3 bases, J shed 4 bases, and the junction held 4 bases outside the gene matches. Notes on this clonotype: The antigen is undetermined.

The beta constant-region primer was an equimolar mix of two oligonucleotides covering TRBC1 and TRBC2. Four rounds of PCR amplified the ligated cDNA using nested alpha and beta constant-region primers plus SP2. Each CDR3 protein gets one entry after TCRdb re-called the UMI-ligation and nested PCR reads with MiXCR. The sample yields 150,000 or so distinct CDR3 sequences, roughly 22% seen once. CD4 T cells were positively selected, then CD8 T cells from the CD4-negative fraction. Study-level points and caveats: A few larger clonotypes appeared in naive repertoires, especially CD8, possibly memory cells re-expressing CD45RA. The power law exponent of TCR abundance differed between naive and memory cells.

What was sequenced was naive CD4+ T cells from blood. The receptor was isolated from a human donor in good health. The chain carries TRBV28 and TRBJ2-5; the match to TRBD1 covers 8 bases. DNA for the CDR3: TGTGCCAGCAGTTTGGACAGGGTTGTAGAGACCCAGTACTTC. Translating it yields CASSLDRVVETQYF.